A selection of T cell receptor beta chains follows, all from one sample in a study of blood T cell repertoires in COVID-19. TCRdb's copy holds only in-frame clones and misses some; the assay was immunoSEQ multiplex PCR. The top ten hold roughly 15% of the sample, which has about 150,000 clones, more than 80% seen once. Input material: peripheral blood. Receptors originate from a woman aged 40 to 50 with acute or convalescent COVID-19. CDR3s include the opening cysteine and the closing phenylalanine or tryptophan. D genes are given only for firm matches. The size field is filled for only some rows; it gives once, few, many or a size class.

abundance	v_gene	j_gene	d_gene	CDR3aa	CDR3nt
NA	TRBV3-1/TRBV3-2	TRBJ1-2	NA	CASSQDKGVGGYTF	TGTGCCAGCAGCCAAGATAAAGGGGTGGGTGGCTACACCTTC
NA	TRBV6-5	TRBJ2-1	NA	CASNLRGDGRQFF	TGTGCCAGCAACCTTCGGGGTGATGGAAGGCAGTTCTTC
once	TRBV24-1	TRBJ2-3	NA	CATSDSTDSNTDTQYF	TGTGCCACCAGTGATTCTACGGACTCCAACACAGATACGCAGTATTTT
NA	TRBV6-2/TRBV6-3	TRBJ2-4	NA	CASSYSSNIQYF	TGTGCCAGCAGTTACTCGAGTAACATTCAGTACTTC
NA	TRBV6-5	TRBJ2-7	NA	CASSYRPRVGGHEQYF	TGTGCCAGCAGTTACCGACCTCGGGTGGGAGGACACGAGCAGTACTTC
NA	TRBV29-1	TRBJ1-2	TRBD1	CSVGGGNYGYTF	TGCAGCGTTGGAGGGGGCAACTATGGCTACACCTTC
NA	TRBV4-1	TRBJ2-2	NA	CASSQLIRAGELFF	TGCGCCAGCAGCCAACTGATCCGGGCCGGGGAGCTGTTTTTT
NA	TRBV7-9	TRBJ2-2	NA	CASSLAWGANTGELFF	TGTGCCAGCAGCTTAGCCTGGGGAGCGAACACCGGGGAGCTGTTTTTT
NA	TRBV10-3	TRBJ2-1	TRBD1	CAISEGYRGSLSYNEQFF	TGTGCCATCAGTGAAGGGTACAGGGGGTCCCTCTCCTACAATGAGCAGTTCTTC
NA	TRBV9	TRBJ2-3	TRBD2	CASSVASGEDTQYF	TGTGCCAGCAGCGTAGCTAGCGGGGAGGATACGCAGTATTTT
NA	TRBV27	TRBJ2-7	NA	CASSYSVTREQYF	TGTGCCAGCAGTTATTCGGTTACGCGGGAGCAGTACTTC
NA	TRBV18	TRBJ2-7	NA	CASSPNRTRGLSYEQYF	TGTGCCAGCTCACCAAATCGAACCAGGGGATTATCCTACGAGCAGTACTTC
NA	TRBV18	TRBJ2-7	NA	CASSPLEGYEQYF	TGTGCCAGCTCACCACTTGAGGGTTACGAGCAGTACTTC
NA	TRBV10-3	TRBJ2-3	NA	CAISHPSLRTDTQYF	TGTGCCATCAGTCACCCTAGCTTAAGGACAGATACGCAGTATTTT
NA	TRBV7-9	TRBJ1-2	NA	CASSLFWFGGDPDYGYTF	TGTGCCAGCAGCTTATTTTGGTTTGGGGGGGACCCCGACTATGGCTACACCTTC
NA	TRBV5-6	TRBJ2-1	TRBD2	CASSLEVGTSGSNEQFF	TGTGCCAGCAGCTTGGAGGTGGGGACTAGCGGGAGCAATGAGCAGTTCTTC
NA	TRBV19	TRBJ2-1	NA	CASKPAGDGEQFF	TGTGCCAGTAAACCCGCAGGGGATGGTGAGCAGTTCTTC
once	TRBV4-1	TRBJ1-6	NA	CASSQAIGPPLHF	TGCGCCAGCAGCCAGGCCATTGGGCCACCCCTCCACTTT
NA	TRBV29-1	TRBJ2-5	TRBD2	CSVDRTSGTETQYF	TGCAGCGTTGATAGGACTAGCGGGACAGAGACCCAGTACTTC
few	TRBV7-6	TRBJ2-6	TRBD1	CASSLEGTVNVLTF	TGTGCCAGCAGCTTAGAGGGGACAGTGAACGTCCTGACTTTC
NA	TRBV3-1/TRBV3-2	TRBJ1-2	TRBD1	CASSPGQPFYYGYTF	TGTGCCAGCAGCCCGGGACAGCCCTTTTACTATGGCTACACCTTC
NA	TRBV28	TRBJ2-7	TRBD1	CASSDTQGSSVYEQYF	TGTGCCAGCAGTGACACACAGGGGTCATCGGTCTACGAGCAGTACTTC
once	TRBV13	TRBJ2-7	TRBD2	CASSLARASGVSDEQYF	TGTGCCAGCAGCTTAGCTCGGGCTAGCGGGGTTTCGGACGAGCAGTACTTC
NA	TRBV3-1/TRBV3-2	TRBJ2-1	TRBD2	CASSFRIPSGGHVVSSYNEQFF	TGTGCCAGCAGCTTCCGAATCCCTAGCGGGGGCCATGTAGTTAGCTCCTACAATGAGCAGTTCTTC
NA	TRBV6-1	TRBJ2-7	TRBD2	CASSGTSGKGYYEQYF	TGTGCCAGCAGTGGGACTAGCGGGAAGGGCTACTACGAGCAGTACTTC
NA	TRBV6-5	TRBJ2-1	NA	CASSSVSAYNEQFF	TGTGCCAGCAGCTCAGTTTCAGCCTACAATGAGCAGTTCTTC
NA	TRBV28	TRBJ2-3	NA	CASSLRDFYTQYF	TGTGCCAGCAGTTTAAGGGACTTCTATACGCAGTATTTT
NA	TRBV29-1	TRBJ2-7	NA	CSVELGAGTSLEQYF	TGCAGCGTTGAACTGGGGGCAGGGACGTCTCTAGAGCAGTACTTC
NA	TRBV29-1	TRBJ2-3	TRBD1	CSVEAWFGTGTTDTQYF	TGCAGCGTTGAAGCTTGGTTTGGGACAGGGACCACAGATACGCAGTATTTT
NA	TRBV24-1	TRBJ2-3	TRBD1	CAIGDRASTDTQYF	TGTGCCATCGGGGACAGGGCCAGCACAGATACGCAGTATTTT
once	TRBV6-5	TRBJ1-4	NA	CASSYSVQVNEKLFF	TGTGCCAGCAGTTACTCGGTACAGGTTAATGAAAAACTGTTTTTT
NA	TRBV29-1	TRBJ2-5	TRBD1	CSGATGTGQETQYF	TGCAGCGGTGCAACCGGGACAGGGCAAGAGACCCAGTACTTC